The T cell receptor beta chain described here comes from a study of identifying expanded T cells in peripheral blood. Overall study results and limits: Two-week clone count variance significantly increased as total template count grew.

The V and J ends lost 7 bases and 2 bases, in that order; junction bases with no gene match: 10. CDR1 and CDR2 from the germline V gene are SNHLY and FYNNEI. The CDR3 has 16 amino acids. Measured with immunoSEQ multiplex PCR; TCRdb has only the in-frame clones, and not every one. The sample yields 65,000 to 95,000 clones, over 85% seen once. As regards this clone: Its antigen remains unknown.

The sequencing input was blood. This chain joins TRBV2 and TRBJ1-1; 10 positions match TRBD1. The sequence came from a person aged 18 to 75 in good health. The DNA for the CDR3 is TGTGCCAGCATGGTTCGGACAGGGGGAGAAAACACTGAAGCTTTCTTT. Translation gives CASMVRTGGENTEAFF.